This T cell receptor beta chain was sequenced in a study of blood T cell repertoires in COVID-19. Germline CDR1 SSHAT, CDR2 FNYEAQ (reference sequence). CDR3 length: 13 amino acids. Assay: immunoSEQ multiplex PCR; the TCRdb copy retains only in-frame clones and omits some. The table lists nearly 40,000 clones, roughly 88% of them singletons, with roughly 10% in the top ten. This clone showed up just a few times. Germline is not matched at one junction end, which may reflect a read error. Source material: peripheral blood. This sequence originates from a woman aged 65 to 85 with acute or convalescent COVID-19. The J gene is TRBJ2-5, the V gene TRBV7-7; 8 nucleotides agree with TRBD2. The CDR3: CASSKGLEETQYF. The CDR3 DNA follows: TGTGCTAGCAGCAAGGGACTAGAGGAGACCCAGTACTTC.